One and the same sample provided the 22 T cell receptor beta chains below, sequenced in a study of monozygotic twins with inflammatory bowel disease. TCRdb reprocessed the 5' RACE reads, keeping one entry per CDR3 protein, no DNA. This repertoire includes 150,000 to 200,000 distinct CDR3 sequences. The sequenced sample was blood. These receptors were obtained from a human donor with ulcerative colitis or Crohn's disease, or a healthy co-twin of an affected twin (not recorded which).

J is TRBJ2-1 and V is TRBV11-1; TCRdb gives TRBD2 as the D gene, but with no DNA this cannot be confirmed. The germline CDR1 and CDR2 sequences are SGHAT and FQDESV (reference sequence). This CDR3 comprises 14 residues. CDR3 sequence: CASRPTRNGNEQFF. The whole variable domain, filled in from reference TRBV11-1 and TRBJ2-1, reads EAEVAQSPRYKITEKSQAVAFWCDPISGHATLYWYRQILGQGPELLVQFQDESVVDDSQLPKDRFSAERLKGVDSTLKIQPAELGDSAMYLCASRPTRNGNEQFFGPGTRLTVL.

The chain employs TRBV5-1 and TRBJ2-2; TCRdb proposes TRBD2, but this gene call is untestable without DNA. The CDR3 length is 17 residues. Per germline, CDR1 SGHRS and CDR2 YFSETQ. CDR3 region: CASSLASGRADTGELFF.

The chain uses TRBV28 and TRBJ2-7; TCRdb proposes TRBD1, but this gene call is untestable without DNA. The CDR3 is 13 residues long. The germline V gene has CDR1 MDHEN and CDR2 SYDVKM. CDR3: CASRPGVTYEQYF.

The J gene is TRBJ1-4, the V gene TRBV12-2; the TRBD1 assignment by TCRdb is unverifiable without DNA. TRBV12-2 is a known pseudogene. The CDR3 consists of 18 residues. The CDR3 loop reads CASRLPGGTGYLYEKLFF.

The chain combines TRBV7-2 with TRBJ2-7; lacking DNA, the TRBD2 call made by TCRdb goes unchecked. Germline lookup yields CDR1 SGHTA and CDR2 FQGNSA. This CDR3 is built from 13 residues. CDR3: CASSSRTRGEQYF.

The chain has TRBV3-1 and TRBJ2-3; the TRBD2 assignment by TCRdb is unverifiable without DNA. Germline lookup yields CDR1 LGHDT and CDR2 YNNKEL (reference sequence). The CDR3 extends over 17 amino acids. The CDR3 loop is CASSQFTSGRVGDTQYF.

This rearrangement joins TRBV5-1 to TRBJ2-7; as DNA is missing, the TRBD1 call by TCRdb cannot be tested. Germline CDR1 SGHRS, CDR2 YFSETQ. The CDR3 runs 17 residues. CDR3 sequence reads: CASSPRSVGAISYEQYF.

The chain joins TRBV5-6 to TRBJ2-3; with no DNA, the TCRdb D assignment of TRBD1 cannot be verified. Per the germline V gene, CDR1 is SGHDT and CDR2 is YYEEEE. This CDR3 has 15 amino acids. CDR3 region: CASSPGTAHTDTQYF.

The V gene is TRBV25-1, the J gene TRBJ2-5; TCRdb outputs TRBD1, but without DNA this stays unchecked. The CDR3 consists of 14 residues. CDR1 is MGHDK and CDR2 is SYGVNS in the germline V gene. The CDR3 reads CASSDVGGRETQYF.

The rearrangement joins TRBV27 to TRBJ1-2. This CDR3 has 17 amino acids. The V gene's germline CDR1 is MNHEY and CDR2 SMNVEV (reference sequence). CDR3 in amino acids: CASSPFLLSQGGYGYTF.

CDR3: CASSIGSNQPQHF. The rearrangement links TRBV7-9 to TRBJ1-5. From germline, CDR1 is SEHNR and CDR2 FQNEAQ (reference sequence). This CDR3 region has 13 residues.

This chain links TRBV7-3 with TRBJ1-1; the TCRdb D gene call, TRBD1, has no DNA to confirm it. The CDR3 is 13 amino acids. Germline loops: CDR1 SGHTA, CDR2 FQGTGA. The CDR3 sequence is CASSRGGTAEAFF.

The CDR3 loop reads CSARDRGQETQYF. The V gene is TRBV20-1, the J gene TRBJ2-5; TCRdb gives TRBD1 as the D gene, but with no DNA this cannot be confirmed. This CDR3 region has 13 residues. Germline CDR1 DFQATT, CDR2 SNEGSKA (reference sequence).

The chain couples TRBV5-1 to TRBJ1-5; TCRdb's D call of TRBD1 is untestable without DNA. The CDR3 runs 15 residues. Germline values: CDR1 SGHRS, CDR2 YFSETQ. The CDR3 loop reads CASSFEGGSHQPQHF.

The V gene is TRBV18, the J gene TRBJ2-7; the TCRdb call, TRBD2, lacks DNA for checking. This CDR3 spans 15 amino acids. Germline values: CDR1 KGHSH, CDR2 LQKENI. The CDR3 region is CASSPDLGGKYEQYF.

CDR3 loop: CASRIAASTDTQYF. The gene calls are TRBV6-2 or TRBV6-3 and TRBJ2-3; TCRdb proposes TRBD2, but this gene call is untestable without DNA. Germline values: CDR1 MNHEY, CDR2 SVGEGT. CDR3 length: 14 amino acids.

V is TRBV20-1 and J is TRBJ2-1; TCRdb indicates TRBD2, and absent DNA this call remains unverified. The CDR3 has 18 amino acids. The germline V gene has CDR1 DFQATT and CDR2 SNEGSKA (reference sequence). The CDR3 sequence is CSARDTLRLAGGYNEQFF.

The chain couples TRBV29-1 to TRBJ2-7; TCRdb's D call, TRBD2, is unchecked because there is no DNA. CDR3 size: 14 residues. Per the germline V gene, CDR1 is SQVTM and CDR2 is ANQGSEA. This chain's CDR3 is CSGAVGEVPYEQYF.

The CDR3 reads CASSLGQQGNGELFF. The chain has TRBV11-3 and TRBJ2-2; the TCRdb call, TRBD1, lacks DNA for checking. Germline V gene lookup returns CDR1 SGHNT and CDR2 YENEEA. There are 15 residues in the CDR3. The whole variable domain, filled in from reference TRBV11-3 and TRBJ2-2, reads EAGVVQSPRYKIIEKKQPVAFWCNPISGHNTLYWYLQNLGQGPELLIRYENEEAVDDSQLPKDRFSAERLKGVDSTLKIQPAELGDSAVYLCASSLGQQGNGELFFGEGSRLTVL.

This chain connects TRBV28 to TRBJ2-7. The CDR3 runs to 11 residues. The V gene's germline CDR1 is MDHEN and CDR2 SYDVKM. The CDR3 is CASSVEYEQYF.

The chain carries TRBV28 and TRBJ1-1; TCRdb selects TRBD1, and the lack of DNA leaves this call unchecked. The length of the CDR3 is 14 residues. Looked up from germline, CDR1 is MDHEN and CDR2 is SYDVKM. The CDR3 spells CASGPDREISEAFF. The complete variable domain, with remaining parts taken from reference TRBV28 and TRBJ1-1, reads DVKVTQSSRYLVKRTGEKVFLECVQDMDHENMFWYRQDPGLGLRLIYFSYDVKMKEKGDIPEGYSVSREKKERFSLILESASTNQTSMYLCASGPDREISEAFFGQGTRLTVV.

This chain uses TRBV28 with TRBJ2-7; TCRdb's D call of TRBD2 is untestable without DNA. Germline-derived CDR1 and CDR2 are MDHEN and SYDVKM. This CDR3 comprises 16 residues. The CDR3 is CASSLLGTSVTYEQYF.